The present entry profiles one T cell receptor (beta chain) with its context. Clones were read by immunoSEQ multiplex PCR, and TCRdb kept only the in-frame ones, dropping some. The table lists about 100,000 clones, around 95% of them singletons. The data stem from a study of OX40 agonist ivuxolimab in advanced cancers. Germline CDR1 and CDR2: SNHLY and FYNNEI. CDR3 size: 16 residues. Unmatched junction bases numbered 13, after V lost 6 bases and J lost 2 bases. The chain carries TRBV2 and TRBJ2-7, with TRBD1 matching 7 bases. The sequence was collected from an adult with an advanced solid tumor such as melanoma, head and neck, liver or kidney cancer. This specimen was CD4+ or CD8+ T cells sorted from blood, taken in a trial of the OX40 agonist ivuxolimab. The chain's CDR3 is CASRRGRDRAAYEQYF. As DNA, the CDR3 is TGTGCCAGCAGGCGAGGAAGAGACAGGGCCGCCTACGAGCAGTACTTC.